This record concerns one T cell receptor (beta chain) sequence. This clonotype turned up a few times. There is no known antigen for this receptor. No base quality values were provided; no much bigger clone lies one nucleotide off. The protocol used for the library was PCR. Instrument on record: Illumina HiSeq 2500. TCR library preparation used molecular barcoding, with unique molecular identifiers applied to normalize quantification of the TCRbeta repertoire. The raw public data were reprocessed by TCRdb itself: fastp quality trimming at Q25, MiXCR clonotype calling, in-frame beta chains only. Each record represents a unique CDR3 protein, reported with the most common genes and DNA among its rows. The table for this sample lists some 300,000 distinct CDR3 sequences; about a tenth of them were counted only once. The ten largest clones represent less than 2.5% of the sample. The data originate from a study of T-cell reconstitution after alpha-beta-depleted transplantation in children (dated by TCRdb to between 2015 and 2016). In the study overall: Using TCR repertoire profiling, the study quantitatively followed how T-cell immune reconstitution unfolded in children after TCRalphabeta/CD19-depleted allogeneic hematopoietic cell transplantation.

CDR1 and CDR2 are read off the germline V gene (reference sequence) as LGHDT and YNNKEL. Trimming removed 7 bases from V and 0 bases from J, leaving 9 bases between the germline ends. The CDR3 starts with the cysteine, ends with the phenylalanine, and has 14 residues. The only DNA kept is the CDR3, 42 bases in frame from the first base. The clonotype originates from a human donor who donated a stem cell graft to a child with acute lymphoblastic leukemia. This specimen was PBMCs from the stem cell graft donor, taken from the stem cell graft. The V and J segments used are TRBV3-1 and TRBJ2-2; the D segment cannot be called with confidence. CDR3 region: CASMGLPNTGELFF. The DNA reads TGTGCCAGCATGGGCCTCCCGAACACCGGGGAGCTGTTTTTT.